The entry below describes one T cell receptor beta chain. Its antigen is unknown. A single record per CDR3 protein comes from TCRdb applying MiXCR to the RT-PCR reads. The sample lists 800,000 or so distinct CDR3 sequences, around 20% occurring once. This sample is part of a study of response to subunit inactivated influenza vaccine. Points from the study as a whole: Authors suggested that a seasonal influenza vaccination recruits few new T cells each time.

In germline, CDR1 is SNHLY, CDR2 FYNNEI. The CDR3 has 15 amino acids. V shed 6 bases, J shed 7 bases, and the junction held 13 bases outside the gene matches. The TCR sequence derives from a man aged 45 to 65 who received an inactivated influenza vaccine. The sequencing here drew on PBMCs from blood, taken more than 4 days after vaccination. V usage is TRBV2 and J usage is TRBJ2-7; 9 bases are a match to TRBD1. This chain's CDR3 is CASRRPGQGLLEQYF. The DNA for the CDR3 is TGTGCCAGCAGGAGACCGGGACAGGGTTTATTAGAGCAGTACTTC.